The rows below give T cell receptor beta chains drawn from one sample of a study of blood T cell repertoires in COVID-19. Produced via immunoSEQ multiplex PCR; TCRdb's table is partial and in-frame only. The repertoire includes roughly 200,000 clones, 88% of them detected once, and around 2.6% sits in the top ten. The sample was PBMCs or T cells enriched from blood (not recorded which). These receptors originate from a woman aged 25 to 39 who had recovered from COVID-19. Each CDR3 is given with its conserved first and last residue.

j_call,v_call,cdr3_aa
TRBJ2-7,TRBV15,CATSMRDEQYF
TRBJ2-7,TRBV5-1,CASRSGSTYEQYF
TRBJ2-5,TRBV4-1,CASSQEGQGARETQYF
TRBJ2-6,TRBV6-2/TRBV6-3,CASSYVNRVSGANVLTF
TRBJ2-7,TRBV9,CASSVLGQGPYEQYF
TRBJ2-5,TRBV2,CASVSGTSQETQYF
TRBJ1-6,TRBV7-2,CASSTDSPSPLHF
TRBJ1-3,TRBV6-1,CASSEATGAANTIYF
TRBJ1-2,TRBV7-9,CASSLGNRAGYTF
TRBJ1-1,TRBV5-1,CASSFSTNTEAFF
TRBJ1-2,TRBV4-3,CASSQAEGGYTF
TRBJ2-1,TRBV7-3,CASSLGQGGGNEQFF